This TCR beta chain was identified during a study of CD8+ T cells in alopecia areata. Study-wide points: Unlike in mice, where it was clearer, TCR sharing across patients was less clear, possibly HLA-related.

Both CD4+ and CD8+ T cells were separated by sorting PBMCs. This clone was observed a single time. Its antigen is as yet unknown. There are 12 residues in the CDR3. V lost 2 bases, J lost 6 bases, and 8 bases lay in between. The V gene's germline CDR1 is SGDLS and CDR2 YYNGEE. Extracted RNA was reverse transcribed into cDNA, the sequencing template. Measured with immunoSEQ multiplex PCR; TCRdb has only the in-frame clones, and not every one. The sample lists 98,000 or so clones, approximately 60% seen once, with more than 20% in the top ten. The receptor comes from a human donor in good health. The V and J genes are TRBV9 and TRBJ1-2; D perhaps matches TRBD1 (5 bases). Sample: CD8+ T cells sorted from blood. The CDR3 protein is CASSVRGDGYTF. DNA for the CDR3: TGTGCCAGCAGCGTGAGAGGGGATGGCTACACCTTC.